This TCR beta chain was profiled in a study of shared clonotypes between healthy human individuals. This clone was found a few times. Antigen specificity is unknown. CDR3 size: 18 residues. The J segment lost 0 bases and the V segment lost 0 bases, leaving 10 bases of the junction unmatched. Germline V gene lookup returns CDR1 LGHNA and CDR2 YNFKEQ. Study results and caveats: With few donors, the genetic and exposure-history diversity represented was limited.

The sequenced material, unsorted PBMC DNA, was run on ten immunoSEQ deep assay plates. Data came from immunoSEQ multiplex PCR; TCRdb stores just in-frame clones and leaves some out. The sample holds fewer than 550,000 clones, approximately 79% seen once. This chain joins TRBV4-2 and TRBJ2-7; 8 positions match TRBD2. The TCR was taken from a woman in her 40s in good health. Some clones in this sample may be carry-over from other donors' samples. Sequenced: PBMCs. The CDR3 loop is CASSQDLPGGRSSYEQYF. CDR3 sequence (DNA): TGTGCCAGCAGCCAAGATCTTCCGGGAGGGAGGAGCTCCTACGAGCAGTACTTC.